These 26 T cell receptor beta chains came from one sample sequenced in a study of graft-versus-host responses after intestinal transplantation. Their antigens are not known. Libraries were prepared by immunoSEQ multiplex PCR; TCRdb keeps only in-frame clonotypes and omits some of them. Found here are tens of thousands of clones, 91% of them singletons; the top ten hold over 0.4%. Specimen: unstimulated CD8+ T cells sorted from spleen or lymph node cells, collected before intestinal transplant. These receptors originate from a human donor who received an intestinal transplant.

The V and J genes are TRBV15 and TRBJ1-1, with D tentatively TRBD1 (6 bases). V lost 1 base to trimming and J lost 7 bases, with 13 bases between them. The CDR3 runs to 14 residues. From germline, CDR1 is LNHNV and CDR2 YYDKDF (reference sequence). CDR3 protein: CATSRGTGTDEAFF. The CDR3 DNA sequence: TGTGCCACCAGCAGAGGCACAGGGACCGATGAAGCTTTCTTT.

The CDR3 DNA follows: TGCGCCAGCAGCCTGAAAATAGCGGGGGAATACGAGCAGTACTTC. Translation gives CASSLKIAGEYEQYF. This chain joins TRBV4-1 and TRBJ2-7; 9 nucleotides match TRBD2. The CDR3 contains 15 residues. Trimming removed 4 bases from V and 4 bases from J; junction bases left unmatched: 8. Germline CDR1 is MGHRA and CDR2 is YSYEKL.

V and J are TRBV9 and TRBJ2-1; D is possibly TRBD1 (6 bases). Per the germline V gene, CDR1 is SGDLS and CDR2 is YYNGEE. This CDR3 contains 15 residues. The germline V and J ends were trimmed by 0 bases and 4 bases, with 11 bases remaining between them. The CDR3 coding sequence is TGTGCCAGCAGCGTAGGGCAGGGGACATACAATGAGCAGTTCTTC. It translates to CASSVGQGTYNEQFF.

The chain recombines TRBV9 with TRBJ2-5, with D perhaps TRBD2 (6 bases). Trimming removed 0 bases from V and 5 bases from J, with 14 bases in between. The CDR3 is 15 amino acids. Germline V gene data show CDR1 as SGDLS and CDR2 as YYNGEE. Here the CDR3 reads CASSVDGRDGETQYF. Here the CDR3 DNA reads TGTGCCAGCAGCGTAGATGGGCGGGACGGGGAGACCCAGTACTTC.

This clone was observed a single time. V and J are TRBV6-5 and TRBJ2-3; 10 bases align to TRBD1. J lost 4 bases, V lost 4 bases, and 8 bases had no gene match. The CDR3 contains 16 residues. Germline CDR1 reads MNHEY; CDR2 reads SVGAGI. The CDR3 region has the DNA TGTGCCAGCAGTTCCAAAAGACAGGGGGCGGCAGATACGCAGTATTTT. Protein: CASSSKRQGAADTQYF.

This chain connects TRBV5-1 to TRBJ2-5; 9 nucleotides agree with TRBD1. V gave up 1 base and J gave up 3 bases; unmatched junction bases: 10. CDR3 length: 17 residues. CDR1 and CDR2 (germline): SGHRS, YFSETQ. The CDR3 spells CASSLNVGDRVKETQYF. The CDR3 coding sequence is TGCGCCAGCAGCTTGAACGTCGGGGACAGGGTCAAAGAGACCCAGTACTTC.

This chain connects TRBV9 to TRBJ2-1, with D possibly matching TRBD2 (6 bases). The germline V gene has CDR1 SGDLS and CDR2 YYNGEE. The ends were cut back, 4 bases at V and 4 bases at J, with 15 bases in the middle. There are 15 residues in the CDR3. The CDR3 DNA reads TGTGCCAGCAGCCCCCGGGGGTTCGGGTACAATGAGCAGTTCTTC. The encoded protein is CASSPRGFGYNEQFF.

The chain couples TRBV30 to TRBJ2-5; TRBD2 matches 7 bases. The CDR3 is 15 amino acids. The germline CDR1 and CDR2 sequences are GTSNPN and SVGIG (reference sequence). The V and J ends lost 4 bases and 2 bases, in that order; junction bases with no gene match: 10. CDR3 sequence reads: CAWTSPLAVQETQYF. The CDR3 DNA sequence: TGTGCCTGGACTTCCCCCCTAGCGGTACAAGAGACCCAGTACTTC.

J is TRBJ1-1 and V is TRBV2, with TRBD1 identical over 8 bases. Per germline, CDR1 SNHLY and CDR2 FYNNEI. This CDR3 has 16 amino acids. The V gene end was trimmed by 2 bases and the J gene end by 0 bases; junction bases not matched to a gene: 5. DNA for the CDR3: TGTGCCAGCAGTGAATCGGGACAGGTTCTGAACACTGAAGCTTTCTTT. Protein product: CASSESGQVLNTEAFF. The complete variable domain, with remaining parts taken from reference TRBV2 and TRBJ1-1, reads EPEVTQTPSHQVTQMGQEVILRCVPISNHLYFYWYRQILGQKVEFLVSFYNNEISEKSEIFDDQFSVERPDGSNFTLKIRSTKLEDSAMYFCASSESGQVLNTEAFFGQGTRLTVV.

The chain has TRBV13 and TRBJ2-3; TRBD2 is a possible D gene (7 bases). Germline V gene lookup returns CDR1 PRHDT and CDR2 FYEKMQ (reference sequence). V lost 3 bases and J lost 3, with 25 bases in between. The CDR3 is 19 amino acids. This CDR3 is CASSLFRGALGSLTDTQYF. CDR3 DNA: TGTGCCAGCAGCTTGTTCCGGGGGGCCCTGGGCTCCCTAACAGATACGCAGTATTTT. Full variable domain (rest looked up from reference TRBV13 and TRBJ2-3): AAGVIQSPRHLIKEKRETATLKCYPIPRHDTVYWYQQGPGQDPQFLISFYEKMQSDKGSIPDRFSAQQFSDYHSELNMSSLELGDSALYFCASSLFRGALGSLTDTQYFGPGTRLTVL.

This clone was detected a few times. CDR3 nucleotide sequence: TGTGCCAGTAGCGGACAGGGGGCGGACACTGAAGCTTTCTTT. This translates into CASSGQGADTEAFF. This rearrangement joins TRBV19 to TRBJ1-1, with 11 bases fitting TRBD1. This CDR3 is built from 14 residues. With V trimmed by 6 bases and J by 3 bases, 3 bases remained unmatched. In germline, CDR1 is LNHDA, CDR2 SQIVND (reference sequence).

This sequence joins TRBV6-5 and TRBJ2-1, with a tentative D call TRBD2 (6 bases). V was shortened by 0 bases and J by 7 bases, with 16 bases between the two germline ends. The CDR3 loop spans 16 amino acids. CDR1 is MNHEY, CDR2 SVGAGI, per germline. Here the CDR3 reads CASSYSFSGGRNEQFF. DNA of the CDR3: TGTGCCAGCAGTTACTCATTTAGCGGAGGGAGGAATGAGCAGTTCTTC.

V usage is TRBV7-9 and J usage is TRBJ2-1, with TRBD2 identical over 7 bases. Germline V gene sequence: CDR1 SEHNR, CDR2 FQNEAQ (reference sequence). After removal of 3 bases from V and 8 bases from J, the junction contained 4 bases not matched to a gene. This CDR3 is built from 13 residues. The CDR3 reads CASSFGLADEQFF. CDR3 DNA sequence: TGTGCCAGCAGCTTCGGGCTAGCGGATGAGCAGTTCTTC.

CDR3 bases: TGTGCCAGCAGCGTCATTGATAATCCCGGGACAGTCTATGGCTACACCTTC. It specifies CASSVIDNPGTVYGYTF. This chain connects TRBV9 to TRBJ1-2, with TRBD1 matching 7 bases. This CDR3 has 17 amino acids. J gave up 4 bases and V 2 bases, and 14 bases lay outside the gene matches. The V gene's germline CDR1 is SGDLS and CDR2 YYNGEE.

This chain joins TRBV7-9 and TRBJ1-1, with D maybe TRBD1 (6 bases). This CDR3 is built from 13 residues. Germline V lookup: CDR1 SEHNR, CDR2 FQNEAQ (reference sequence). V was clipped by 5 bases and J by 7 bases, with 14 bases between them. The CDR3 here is CASSMGGPSEAFF. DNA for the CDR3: TGTGCCAGCAGCATGGGGGGGCCGAGTGAAGCTTTCTTT.

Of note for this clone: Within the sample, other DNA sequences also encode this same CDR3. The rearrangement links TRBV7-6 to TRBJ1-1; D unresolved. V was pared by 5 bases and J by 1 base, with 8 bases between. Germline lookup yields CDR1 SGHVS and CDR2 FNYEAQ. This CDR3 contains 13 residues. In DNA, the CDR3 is TGTGCCAGCAGCCCTCCAGGGAACACTGAAGCTTTCTTT. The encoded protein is CASSPPGNTEAFF.

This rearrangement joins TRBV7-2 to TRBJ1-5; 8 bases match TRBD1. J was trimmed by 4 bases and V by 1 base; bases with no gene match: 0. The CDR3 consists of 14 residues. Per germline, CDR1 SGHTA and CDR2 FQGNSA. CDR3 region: CASSLGQGNQPQHF. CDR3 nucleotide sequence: TGTGCCAGCAGCTTAGGACAGGGGAATCAGCCCCAGCATTTT.

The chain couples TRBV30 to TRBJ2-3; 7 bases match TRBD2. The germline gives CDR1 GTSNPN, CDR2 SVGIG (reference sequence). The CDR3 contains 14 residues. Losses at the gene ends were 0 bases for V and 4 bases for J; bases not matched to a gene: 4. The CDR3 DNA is TGTGCCTGGAGTGTAACGGGAGGAGCAGATACGCAGTATTTT. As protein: CAWSVTGGADTQYF. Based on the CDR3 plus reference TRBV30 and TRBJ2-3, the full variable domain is SQTIHQWPATLVQPVGSPLSLECTVEGTSNPNLYWYRQAAGRGLQLLFYSVGIGQISSEVPQNLSASRPQDRQFILSSKKLLLSDSGFYLCAWSVTGGADTQYFGPGTRLTVL.

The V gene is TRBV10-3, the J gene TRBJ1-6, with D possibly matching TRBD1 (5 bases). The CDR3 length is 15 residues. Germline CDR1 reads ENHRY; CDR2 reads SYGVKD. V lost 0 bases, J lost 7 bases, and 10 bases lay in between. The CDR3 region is CAISESIQGNSPLHF. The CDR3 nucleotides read TGTGCCATCAGTGAGTCGATCCAGGGCAATTCACCCCTCCACTTT.

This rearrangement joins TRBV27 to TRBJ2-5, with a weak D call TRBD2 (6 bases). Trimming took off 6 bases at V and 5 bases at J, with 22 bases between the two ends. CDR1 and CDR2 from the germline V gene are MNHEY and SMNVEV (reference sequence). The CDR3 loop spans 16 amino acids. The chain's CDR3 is CASSSINTGGWETQYF. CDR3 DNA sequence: TGTGCCAGCAGCTCGATAAATACAGGAGGGTGGGAGACCCAGTACTTC.

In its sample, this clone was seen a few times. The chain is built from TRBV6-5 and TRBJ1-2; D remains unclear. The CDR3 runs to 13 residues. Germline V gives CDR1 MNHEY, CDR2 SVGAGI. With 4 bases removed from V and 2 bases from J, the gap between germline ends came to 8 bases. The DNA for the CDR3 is TGTGCCAGCAGTTTTGAACAGAACTATGGCTACACCTTC. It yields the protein CASSFEQNYGYTF.

CDR3 in DNA: TGCGCCAGCAGCTTCTCCGGGACAGGGACCATCACCGGGGAGCTGTTTTTT. Protein product: CASSFSGTGTITGELFF. V and J are TRBV5-1 and TRBJ2-2, with 9 positions matching TRBD1. The CDR3 covers 17 residues. Losses at the gene ends were 2 bases for V and 4 bases for J; bases not matched to a gene: 9. The germline gives CDR1 SGHRS, CDR2 YFSETQ.

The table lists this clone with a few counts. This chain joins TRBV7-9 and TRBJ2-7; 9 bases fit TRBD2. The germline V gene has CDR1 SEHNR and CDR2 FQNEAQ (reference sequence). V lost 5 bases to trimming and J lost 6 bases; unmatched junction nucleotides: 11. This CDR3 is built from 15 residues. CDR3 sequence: CASSPPSGTSPEQYF. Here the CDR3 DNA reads TGTGCCAGCAGCCCTCCTAGCGGGACCTCCCCCGAGCAGTACTTC.

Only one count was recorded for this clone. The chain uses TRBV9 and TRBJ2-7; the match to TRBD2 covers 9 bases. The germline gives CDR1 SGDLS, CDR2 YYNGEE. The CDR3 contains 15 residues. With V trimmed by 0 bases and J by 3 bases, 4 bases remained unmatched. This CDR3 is CASSVASGKGYEQYF. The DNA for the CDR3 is TGTGCCAGCAGCGTAGCTAGCGGGAAGGGCTACGAGCAGTACTTC.

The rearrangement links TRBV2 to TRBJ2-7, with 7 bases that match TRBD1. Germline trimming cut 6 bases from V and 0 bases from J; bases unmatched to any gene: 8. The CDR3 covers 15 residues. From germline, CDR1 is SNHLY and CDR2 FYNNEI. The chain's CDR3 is CASRQTGESSYEQYF. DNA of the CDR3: TGTGCCAGCAGGCAAACAGGGGAGAGCTCCTACGAGCAGTACTTC.

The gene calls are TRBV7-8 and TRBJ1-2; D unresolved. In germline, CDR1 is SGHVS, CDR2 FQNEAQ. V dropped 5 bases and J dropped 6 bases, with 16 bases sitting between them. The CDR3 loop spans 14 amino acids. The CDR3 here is CASSPRSGKDGYTF. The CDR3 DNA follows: TGTGCCAGCAGCCCTAGGAGCGGGAAAGATGGCTACACCTTC.